This T cell receptor beta chain was captured in a study of lymphopenia after photon versus proton radiotherapy. Points from the study as a whole: Under photons, naive T cells and diversity fell while effector/memory populations rose. After lymphocyte nadir, photon-treated repertoires showed oligoclonal expansion, especially CD8+ Temra.

TCRdb keeps only in-frame clones here, not all; method: immunoSEQ multiplex PCR. Altogether just over 25,000 clones are present, 85% being singletons, with the ten largest covering around 5.3%. The count of this clone is one. Its antigen is currently unknown. There are 17 residues in the CDR3. The germline gives CDR1 LNHDA, CDR2 SQIVND (reference sequence). Trimming took off 6 bases at V and 6 bases at J, with 23 bases between the two ends. The origin of this receptor is a man aged 30-40 years with gastric cancer. This rearrangement joins TRBV19 to TRBJ1-4; D might be TRBD1 (6 bases). The sequenced sample was peripheral blood, obtained from a patient treated with photon-based radiotherapy. This chain's CDR3 is CASSSLPGAPIYEKLFF. The CDR3, as DNA: TGTGCCAGTAGCAGCTTGCCAGGGGCACCGATATATGAAAAACTGTTTTTT.